This TCR beta chain was sequenced during a study of PD-1 blockade in classical Hodgkin lymphoma. Study-wide findings and caveats: Complete responders' baseline diversity resembled that of newly diagnosed patients. Reports indicated that newly diagnosed patients had lower baseline TCR diversity than healthy donors did.

CDR3 length equals 16 residues. V lost 1 base, J lost 0 bases, and 12 bases lay in between. CDR1 and CDR2 from the germline V gene are LNHDA and SQIVND (reference sequence). Time point of the sample: cycle 4 day 1 (C4D1), after five to seven weeks of nivolumab. There was relapse after autologous stem cell transplantation in every patient, and there was variation in brentuximab vedotin exposure. Some clones are missing from TCRdb's copy, which holds only in-frame ones; the method was immunoSEQ multiplex PCR. The sample lists under 30,000 clones, around 80% occurring once. In regard to this clone: The antigen is undetermined.

The sample here was peripheral blood mononuclear cells (PBMCs), taken before the fourth cycle of nivolumab. This receptor was identified in a human donor with classical Hodgkin lymphoma. The genes are TRBV19 and TRBJ1-2; unclear D gene. The CDR3 is CASSIVADSANYGYTF. The CDR3 DNA reads TGTGCCAGTAGTATAGTCGCCGATTCAGCTAACTATGGCTACACCTTC.